The next 18 T cell receptor beta chains were all read from a single sample in a study of metastatic and nonmetastatic thyroid tumors. All patients reached thyroid surgery having received no treatment beforehand. TCRdb re-called the PCR reads via MiXCR. This sample carries approximately 6,100 clones, roughly 29% of them seen once, and the ten largest clones take 47%. Sequenced: adjacent normal tissue. These receptors originate from a female donor with papillary thyroid cancer or a benign thyroid nodule (not recorded which). Some clones in this sample may be carry-over from other donors' samples.

This clone was counted a few times. This chain uses TRBV6-2 or TRBV6-3 with TRBJ1-5, with a weak D call TRBD1 (5 bases). CDR1 is MNHEY and CDR2 is SVGEGT in the germline V gene. The V and J ends lost 2 bases and 7 bases respectively, with 12 bases between them. This CDR3 is built from 14 residues. The CDR3 bases are TGTGCCAGCAGTTACGGGGGAACCGGGCAGCCCCAGCATTTT. Its translation is CASSYGGTGQPQHF.

This chain uses TRBV2 with TRBJ1-6; 7 nucleotides agree with TRBD1. The CDR3 covers 15 residues. Losses at the gene ends were 6 bases for V and 7 bases for J; bases not matched to a gene: 9. CDR1 is SNHLY and CDR2 is FYNNEI in the germline V gene. The DNA of the CDR3 is TGTGCCAGCAGATCACAGGGGATCGGGAATTCACCCCTCCACTTT. It encodes CASRSQGIGNSPLHF.

The chain combines TRBV27 with TRBJ2-1, with D unresolved. The germline gives CDR1 MNHEY, CDR2 SMNVEV (reference sequence). This CDR3 has 10 residues. Trimming removed 8 bases from V and 8 bases from J, with 7 bases in between. CDR3: CASGFYEQFF. The CDR3, as DNA: TGTGCCAGCGGATTCTATGAGCAGTTCTTC.

This clone is categorized as medium-sized. The rearrangement uses TRBV12-3 or TRBV12-4 and TRBJ2-7, with 13 bases matching TRBD2. This CDR3 has 18 residues. The trim removed 5 bases at V and 0 bases at J, leaving 10 bases unmatched. In DNA, the CDR3 is TGTGCCAGCAGTCCTGGACTAGCGGGGGCGTCTAGCTCCTACGAGCAGTACTTC. Its translation: CASSPGLAGASSSYEQYF.

There are a few counts of this clone. This chain joins TRBV6-1 and TRBJ2-2; D call uncertain. The V end lost 10 bases, the J end lost 6 bases, and 6 bases lay between the germline ends. Germline V gives CDR1 MNHNS, CDR2 SASEGT. The CDR3 is 10 amino acids. CDR3 amino acids: CATRAGELFF. Written as DNA, the CDR3 is TGTGCCACGAGAGCCGGGGAGCTGTTTTTT.

V and J are TRBV6-2 or TRBV6-3 and TRBJ2-1; 10 positions match TRBD2. The CDR3 loop spans 16 amino acids. The germline CDR1 and CDR2 sequences are MNHEY and SVGEGT. The ends lost 3 bases at V and 3 bases at J; junction bases unmatched: 5. CDR3 sequence reads: CASSYPTSGVYNEQFF. CDR3 nucleotides: TGTGCCAGCAGTTATCCCACTAGCGGGGTCTACAATGAGCAGTTCTTC.

The chain is built from TRBV6-1 and TRBJ2-2; TRBD2 aligns across 10 bases. Germline V CDR1 and CDR2: MNHNS, SASEGT. After removal of 7 bases from V and 7 bases from J, the junction contained 9 bases not matched to a gene. The CDR3 has 15 amino acids. CDR3 region: CASTNSGRRIGELFF. In DNA, the CDR3 is TGTGCCAGCACCAATAGCGGGAGGAGGATCGGGGAGCTGTTTTTT.

In its sample, this clone was seen a few times. The rearrangement uses TRBV6-2 or TRBV6-3 and TRBJ2-5, with 8 bases identical to TRBD2. CDR3 length: 16 residues. CDR1 is MNHEY and CDR2 is SVGEGT in the germline V gene. Unmatched junction bases numbered 12, after V lost 0 bases and J lost 9 bases. In nucleotides, the CDR3 is TGTGCCAGCAGTTACTCGAATCGGCGGGGGGAGTTCTCCCAGTACTTC. This sequence encodes CASSYSNRRGEFSQYF.

This chain connects TRBV20-1 to TRBJ2-1; perhaps TRBD2 as D (6 bases). Between the trimmed V and J ends, which lost 2 bases and 9 bases, there was a span of 20 bases. CDR1 is DFQATT, CDR2 SNEGSKA, per germline (reference sequence). The CDR3 loop spans 15 amino acids. The CDR3 coding sequence is TGCAGTGCTAGATCCCCCCTAAATAGCGGCGGTGAGCAGTTCTTC. This translates into CSARSPLNSGGEQFF.

V usage is TRBV5-1 and J usage is TRBJ2-6, with a tentative D call TRBD1 (6 bases). The CDR3 has 16 residues. CDR1 is SGHRS, CDR2 YFSETQ, per germline. V dropped 4 bases and J dropped 0 bases, with 11 bases sitting between them. The CDR3: CASSHREFSGANVLTF. CDR3 nucleotide sequence: TGCGCCAGCAGCCACAGGGAGTTCTCTGGGGCCAACGTCCTGACTTTC.

The table lists this clone with a few counts. The rearrangement uses TRBV6-1 and TRBJ2-1, with 13 nucleotides matching TRBD2. CDR3 length equals 15 residues. Per germline, CDR1 MNHNS and CDR2 SASEGT. V lost 6 bases and J lost 10; bases outside the gene matches: 9. CDR3 coding DNA: TGTGCCAGCAGCCGGACTAGCGGGAGACAAGGGGAGCAGTTCTTC. Its protein product is CASSRTSGRQGEQFF.

This clone is medium-sized (0.01 to 0.1%) by share. This chain links TRBV7-9 with TRBJ2-5; the match to TRBD2 covers 9 bases. Germline V gene lookup returns CDR1 SEHNR and CDR2 FQNEAQ (reference sequence). The CDR3 covers 16 residues. V dropped 2 bases and J dropped 5; count of bases not matched to a gene: 9. The CDR3 region is CASSLRGTSSRETQYF. CDR3 in DNA: TGTGCCAGCAGCTTAAGGGGGACTAGCTCGCGGGAGACCCAGTACTTC.

The CDR3 protein is CASSPAGRQHEAFF. The CDR3 DNA sequence: TGTGCCAGCAGCCCCGCCGGTAGACAGCATGAAGCTTTCTTT. The J gene is TRBJ1-1, the V gene TRBV7-8, with a tentative D call TRBD1 (5 bases). Trimming pared 5 bases from V and 7 bases from J, leaving 17 bases between. This CDR3 has 14 amino acids. Looked up from germline, CDR1 is SGHVS and CDR2 is FQNEAQ.

A word on this clone: A clone one base away is much larger, so this may be a read error. The rearrangement uses TRBV5-1 and TRBJ1-3; 7 bases fit TRBD1. The length of the CDR3 is 16 residues. Trimming removed 0 bases from V and 6 bases from J; junction bases left unmatched: 9. The germline gives CDR1 SGHRS, CDR2 YFSETQ. CDR3 DNA: TGCGCCAGCAGCTTGGGCGGTCCTGGGACAGTAAACACCATATATTTT. This translates into CASSLGGPGTVNTIYF. Supplemented by reference TRBV5-1 and TRBJ1-3, the full variable domain reads KAGVTQTPRYLIKTRGQQVTLSCSPISGHRSVSWYQQTPGQGLQFLFEYFSETQRNKGNFPGRFSGRQFSNSRSEMNVSTLELGDSALYLCASSLGGPGTVNTIYFGEGSWLTVV.

This chain links TRBV9 with TRBJ2-7; 11 bases fit TRBD1. This CDR3 contains 18 residues. V lost 3 bases, J lost 3 bases, and 14 bases stayed unmatched. Germline V gene data show CDR1 as SGDLS and CDR2 as YYNGEE. Here the CDR3 reads CASSGQGQGEDYSYEQYF. The DNA for the CDR3 is TGTGCCAGCAGCGGGCAGGGACAGGGGGAAGACTATAGCTACGAGCAGTACTTC. The full variable domain, completed using reference TRBV9 and TRBJ2-7, is DSGVTQTPKHLITATGQRVTLRCSPRSGDLSVYWYQQSLDQGLQFLIQYYNGEERAKGNILERFSAQQFPDLHSELNLSSLELGDSALYFCASSGQGQGEDYSYEQYFGPGTRLTVT.

This clone rates as medium-sized. The V and J genes are TRBV2 and TRBJ1-1; the D gene is possibly TRBD1 (5 bases). Germline CDR1 and CDR2: SNHLY and FYNNEI. The CDR3 spans 13 residues. Trimming cost V 3 bases and J 4 bases, with 9 bases left between them. The CDR3 sequence: CASSEEDITEAFF. The CDR3 DNA follows: TGTGCCAGCAGTGAGGAGGACATCACTGAAGCTTTCTTT. Variable domain in full (rest from reference TRBV2 and TRBJ1-1): EPEVTQTPSHQVTQMGQEVILRCVPISNHLYFYWYRQILGQKVEFLVSFYNNEISEKSEIFDDQFSVERPDGSNFTLKIRSTKLEDSAMYFCASSEEDITEAFFGQGTRLTVV.

This clone was seen only a few times. The chain recombines TRBV6-1 with TRBJ1-2, with D hard to call. This CDR3 has 11 residues. Trimming pared 4 bases from V and 4 bases from J, leaving 4 bases between. Germline-derived CDR1 and CDR2 are MNHNS and SASEGT. In nucleotides, the CDR3 is TGTGCCAGCAGTGTAGGCTATGGCTACACCTTC. This gives the protein CASSVGYGYTF.

The chain employs TRBV19 and TRBJ1-5; 8 bases are shared with TRBD1. This CDR3 is built from 15 residues. The V and J ends lost 6 bases and 2 bases, in that order; junction bases with no gene match: 6. Germline V gene lookup returns CDR1 LNHDA and CDR2 SQIVND (reference sequence). CDR3 residues: CASRGDRFGNQPQHF. In DNA, the CDR3 is TGTGCCAGTAGAGGGGACAGGTTCGGCAATCAGCCCCAGCATTTT.